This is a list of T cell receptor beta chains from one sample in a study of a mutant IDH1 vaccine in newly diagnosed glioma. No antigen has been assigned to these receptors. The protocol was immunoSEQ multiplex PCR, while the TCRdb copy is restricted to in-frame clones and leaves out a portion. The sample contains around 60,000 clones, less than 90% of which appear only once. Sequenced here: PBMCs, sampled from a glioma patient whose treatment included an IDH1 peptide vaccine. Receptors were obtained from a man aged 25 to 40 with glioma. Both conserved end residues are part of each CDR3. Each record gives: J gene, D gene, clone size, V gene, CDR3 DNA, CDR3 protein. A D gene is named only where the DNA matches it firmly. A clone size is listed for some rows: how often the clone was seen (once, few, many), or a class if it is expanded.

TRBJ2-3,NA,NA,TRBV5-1,TGCGCCAGCAGCCCAGTGGATTCAACAGATACGCAGTATTTT,CASSPVDSTDTQYF
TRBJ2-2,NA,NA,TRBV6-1,TGTGCCAGCCGGACGCGCGACACCGGGGAGCTGTTTTTT,CASRTRDTGELFF
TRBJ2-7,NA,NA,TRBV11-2,TGTGCCAGCTGGGGGGCAGGGCTCAACGAGCAGTACTTC,CASWGAGLNEQYF
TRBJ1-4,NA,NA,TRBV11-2,TGTGCCAGCAGCTTAGTCGGGACAATGAGCCCAAAACTGTTTTTT,CASSLVGTMSPKLFF
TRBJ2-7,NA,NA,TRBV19,TGTGCCAGTAGTTTCACCTCCGGGACGGCCTCCTACGAGCAGTACTTC,CASSFTSGTASYEQYF
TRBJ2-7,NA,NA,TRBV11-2,TGTGCCAGCAGCAAGGGACTTACAGACTACGAGCAGTACTTC,CASSKGLTDYEQYF
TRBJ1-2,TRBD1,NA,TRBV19,TGTGCCAGTAGTATGTCCCAGGGGGCGCGGTATGGCTACACCTTC,CASSMSQGARYGYTF
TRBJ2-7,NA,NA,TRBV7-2,TGTGCCAGCAGCTTAGCGTCGTCCTACGAGCAGTACTTC,CASSLASSYEQYF
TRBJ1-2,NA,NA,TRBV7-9,TGTGCCAGCAGCTTAGGCCAGACCCCCTATGGCTACACCTTC,CASSLGQTPYGYTF
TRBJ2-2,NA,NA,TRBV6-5,TGTGCCAGCAGTTTCAGGGTGAACACCGGGGAGCTGTTTTTT,CASSFRVNTGELFF
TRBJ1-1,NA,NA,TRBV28,TGTGCCAGCAGTTTAAGGACTGAAGCTTTCTTT,CASSLRTEAFF
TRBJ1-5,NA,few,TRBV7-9,TGTGCCAGCAGCAGGGGCGCAGGGGATAGCAATCAGCCCCAGCATTTT,CASSRGAGDSNQPQHF
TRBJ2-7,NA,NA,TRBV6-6,TGTGCCAGCAGCCCTTTTCCCCTAAGGAGCTCCTACGAGCAGTACTTC,CASSPFPLRSSYEQYF
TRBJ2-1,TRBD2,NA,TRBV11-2,TGTGCCAGCAGTTTTACTAGCGGGGGAGCACCCGCGGATGTCTTC,CASSFTSGGAPADVF
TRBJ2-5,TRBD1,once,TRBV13,TGTGCCAGCAGCTCCGATGGACAGGGGAGGGAGACCCAGTACTTC,CASSSDGQGRETQYF
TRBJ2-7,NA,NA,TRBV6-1,TGTGCCAGCATTACCTCTATGGTAGCCTACGAGCAGTACTTC,CASITSMVAYEQYF
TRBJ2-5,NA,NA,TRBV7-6,TGTGCCAGCAGCTTAGTGGCTTACCAAGAGACCCAGTACTTC,CASSLVAYQETQYF
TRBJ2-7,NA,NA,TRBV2,TGTGCCAGCAGTGACCGGACAGCCATATCCTACGAGCAGTACTTC,CASSDRTAISYEQYF
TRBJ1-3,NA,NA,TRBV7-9,TGTGCCAGCAGCTTAGTATACATCTACACCCTCTCTGGAAACACCATATATTTT,CASSLVYIYTLSGNTIYF
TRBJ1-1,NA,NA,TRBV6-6,TGTGCCAGCAGTAAAGGGGGGGAGGGGACTGAAGCTTTCTTT,CASSKGGEGTEAFF
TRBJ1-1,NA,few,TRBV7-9,TGTGCCAGCAGCTTAACAGGAGAATTTAGGGTCAACACTGAAGCTTTCTTT,CASSLTGEFRVNTEAFF
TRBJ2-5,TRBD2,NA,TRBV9,TGTGCCAGCAGCGGGACTAGCGAGCAAGAGACCCAGTACTTC,CASSGTSEQETQYF
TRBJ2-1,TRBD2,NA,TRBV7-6,TGTGCCAGCAGCTCGACAAACTTAGCGGGGGGCCAGTTCTTC,CASSSTNLAGGQFF
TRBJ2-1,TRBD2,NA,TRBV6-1,TGTGCCAGCAGTGAAAGCGGGGGGGCTTTCAATGAGCAGTTCTTC,CASSESGGAFNEQFF
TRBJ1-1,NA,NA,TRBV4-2,TGTGCCAGCAGCCAAGCCTGGGCAGCGAACACTGAAGCTTTCTTT,CASSQAWAANTEAFF
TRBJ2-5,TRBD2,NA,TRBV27,TGTGCCAGCAGTTTGTGGGGACTAGCGGGGCAAGAGACCCAGTACTTC,CASSLWGLAGQETQYF
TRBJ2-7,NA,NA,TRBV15,TGTGCCACCAGCTTATCCGAGGCAGGAATACCCTACGAGCAGTACTTC,CATSLSEAGIPYEQYF
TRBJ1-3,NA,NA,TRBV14,TGTGCCAGCAGCCAACGCCGGCAGGACCCTGGAAACACCATATATTTT,CASSQRRQDPGNTIYF
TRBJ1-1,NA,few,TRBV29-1,TGCAGCGTTGATTACAGCCCTACCCAGAACACTGAAGCTTTCTTT,CSVDYSPTQNTEAFF
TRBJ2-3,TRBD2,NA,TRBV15,TGTGCCACCAGCAGAGCTAGCGGGGGGGCTGATACGCAGTATTTT,CATSRASGGADTQYF
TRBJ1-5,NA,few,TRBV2,TGTGCCAGCAGCGAGGGGGGGTACAATCAGCCCCAGCATTTT,CASSEGGYNQPQHF
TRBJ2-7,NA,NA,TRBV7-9,TGTGCCAGCAGCTCGTTGGGGGCCCAGAGCGAGCAGTACTTC,CASSSLGAQSEQYF